The present TCR beta chain was sequenced within a study of cytomegalovirus exposure and HLA in healthy donors. Note on this clone: Its antigen is undetermined.

Per the germline V gene, CDR1 is MNHEY and CDR2 is SVGAGI. Trimming took off 5 bases at V and 4 bases at J, with 9 bases between the two ends. The CDR3 has 12 amino acids. Overall study results and limits: Both high specificity and high sensitivity reportedly marked the classifier's diagnosis of cytomegalovirus status. For most TCR beta V segments, an earlier analysis put the productive rate at about 87% or about 30% of the time.

A multiplex PCR was run with 60 Vbeta primers and 13 Jbeta primers. Data came from immunoSEQ multiplex PCR; TCRdb stores just in-frame clones and leaves some out. The table lists 200,000 to 250,000 clones, more than 65% of them singletons. The sequenced sample consisted of PBMCs. The V and J genes are TRBV6-5 and TRBJ2-7; the D is unclear. This TCR was recovered from a man aged 18 to 35 in good health and CMV-seronegative. CDR3 in amino acids: CASSEWSYEQYF. Here the CDR3 DNA reads TGTGCCAGCAGTGAATGGAGTTACGAGCAGTACTTC.